The T cell receptor (beta chain) under discussion was sequenced for a study of blood T cell repertoires in COVID-19. Study context: The study drew acute and convalescent COVID-19 samples from the United States, Italy and Spain. Sample material is recorded as cDNA or gDNA derived from T cells, B-cell-depleted T cells, or PBMCs.

The germline CDR1 and CDR2 sequences are MNHNS and SASEGT. CDR3 size: 13 residues. V was pared by 1 base and J by 2 bases, with 5 bases between. Under the authors' procedure: Amplified reference gene primers provided the basis for estimating nucleated cell counts. TCRdb's copy holds only in-frame clones and misses some; the assay was immunoSEQ multiplex PCR. The V and J calls and clone size are taken from that table; D and trimming were inferred from the DNA. Among more than 120,000 clones listed, more than 80% were seen once. This clone showed up just a few times. V gene TRBV6-1 combines with J gene TRBJ1-2; no clear D gene. Sequencing was done on a sample of peripheral blood. This TCR derives from a human donor in a cohort sampled during active COVID-19. The CDR3 DNA reads as TGTGCCAGCAGTGAAGTCCTAAACTATGGCTACACCTTC. Its translation is CASSEVLNYGYTF.